This is a list of T cell receptor beta chains from one sample in a study of blood T cell repertoires in COVID-19. Produced via immunoSEQ multiplex PCR; TCRdb's table is partial and in-frame only. The table includes roughly 230,000 clones, around four fifths detected once. Sequenced sample: peripheral blood. The origin of the receptors is a woman aged 60 to 75 with active or convalescent COVID-19. The conserved cysteine and the conserved F or W are not part of the CDR3 here.

CDR3	V	J
ASSFGDSQPQH	TRBV5-4	TRBJ1-5
AISEGTALYEQY	TRBV10-3	TRBJ2-7
ASSQVGQGIDEQF	TRBV3-1/TRBV3-2	TRBJ2-1
ASSSGSGNTIY	TRBV11-3	TRBJ1-3
ASSFSGSGAYNEQF	TRBV11-3	TRBJ2-1
ASSPDRAGGELF	TRBV18	TRBJ2-2
ASSPYGLAGDYTDTQY	TRBV4-1	TRBJ2-3
ASTGGGGSSYEQY	TRBV2	TRBJ2-7
ASSKGSGVKTQY	TRBV21-1	TRBJ2-5
ASSRPDRGRSDTQY	TRBV4-1	TRBJ2-3
ASSPRFTSVRQF	TRBV3-1/TRBV3-2	TRBJ2-1
SASRTNQPQH	TRBV20-1	TRBJ1-5
ATDGGASSTDTQY	TRBV25-1	TRBJ2-3
VTRHSSYEQY	TRBV27	TRBJ2-7
ASLGGGAPQH	TRBV19	TRBJ1-5
ASSPWQGSTDTQY	TRBV11-2	TRBJ2-3
ASSSELAGLNEQF	TRBV6-5	TRBJ2-1
ASSSGTGSFRGTEAF	TRBV5-1	TRBJ1-1
ASSQESPLGTYTGELF	TRBV3-1/TRBV3-2	TRBJ2-2
ASSQGSNTGELF	TRBV3-1/TRBV3-2	TRBJ2-2
ASSTRDPSSYNSPLH	TRBV6-2/TRBV6-3	TRBJ1-6
ASSPPRTSGTDTQY	TRBV18	TRBJ2-3
ASGGLALAGELF	TRBV5-1	TRBJ2-2
ASSFRVSHNEQF	TRBV4-1	TRBJ2-1
ASSFREIWEAF	TRBV28	TRBJ1-1
ASSLSQGAGGYT	TRBV5-1	TRBJ1-2
ASSLAVSGAEAF	TRBV5-5	TRBJ1-1
ASSLRQSEAF	TRBV7-9	TRBJ1-1
ASSVTQGSDTQY	TRBV2	TRBJ2-3
ASSTSGEQF	TRBV28	TRBJ2-1
ASSMWDSDGYT	TRBV19	TRBJ1-2
ASSTPRGINETQY	TRBV6-5	TRBJ2-5
ASSLGPWTGDSYEQY	TRBV27	TRBJ2-7
ASSVDRERYGSGANVLT	TRBV2	TRBJ2-6
ASSQGQGTYGANVLT	TRBV4-2	TRBJ2-6
ASSATGTGGTEAF	TRBV5-4	TRBJ1-1
ASSEHHTVNQPQH	TRBV2	TRBJ1-5
ASSPGISSYNSPLH	TRBV5-5	TRBJ1-6
ASSLVLAGLDEQF	TRBV5-1	TRBJ2-1
ASSKENEQGRTAYEQY	TRBV21-1	TRBJ2-7